The sequence of this TCR beta chain was determined in a study of tumor and adjacent non-tumor tissue in lung cancer. Looking at the study overall: Patients were aged 31 to 76, some 10 men and 4 to 6 women, stage I to III.

Findings and limits, study-wide: TCR diversity was significantly greater in tumor than normal lung tissue.

In regard to this clonotype: Its antigen is as yet unknown.

The library came from three nested PCR rounds adapted from ARM-PCR protocols. TCRdb passed the multiplex PCR reads through MiXCR, listing each CDR3 protein once. Here the sample spans roughly 140,000 distinct CDR3 sequences, around 61% being singletons. There are 15 residues in the CDR3. Trimming shortened V by 2 bases and J by 2 bases, and 13 bases separated the two germline ends. CDR1 is DFQATT, CDR2 SNEGSKA, per germline (reference sequence). The template was RNA from unsorted bulk tissue. Input material: lung tumor tissue. V and J are TRBV20-1 and TRBJ2-1; D unclear. This TCR was recovered from a man aged 60 to 69 with small cell lung cancer. CDR3 residues: CSARSSIEAYNEQFF. CDR3 DNA: TGCAGTGCTAGATCGTCTATCGAGGCCTACAATGAGCAGTTCTTC.